One and the same sample provided the 8 T cell receptor beta chains below, sequenced in a study of CD8+CD57+ T cells in acquired aplastic anemia (dated by TCRdb to the late 2010s). These reads were obtained on an Illumina HiSeq 2000. Profiling of TCR beta VDJ combinations and CDR3 sequences used genomic DNA as the template. TCRdb passed the public sequencing reads through fastp at Q25 and MiXCR, retaining productive beta sequences. Each record represents a unique CDR3 protein, reported with the most common genes and DNA among its rows. Present in this sample are around 500,000 distinct CDR3 sequences, 25% to 40% of which were seen just once. The ten largest make up roughly 0.89% of the sample. The patients picked for sequencing were ones in whom flow cytometry had shown an expansion of CD8+CD57+ cells. Material for sequencing was sorted CD4+, CD8+, or CD8+CD57+ T cells (not recorded which) from PBMCs. All receptors derive from a human donor with aplastic anemia.

This chain connects TRBV9 to TRBJ2-7, with a tentative D call TRBD1 (5 bases). V was trimmed by 6 bases and J by 4 bases, leaving 23 bases between them. Germline assignment: CDR1 SGDLS and CDR2 YYNGEE. The length of the CDR3 is 16 residues. CDR3 coding DNA: TGTGCCAGCACCCCAAGGGGTGACCCCAACCCTTACGAGCAGTACTTC. This translates into CASTPRGDPNPYEQYF.

Here the CDR3 reads CSDVGGMTGYTF. CDR3 in DNA: TGCAGTGACGTCGGGGGTATGACGGGCTACACCTTC. The chain recombines TRBV29-1 with TRBJ1-2; a possible D gene is TRBD1 (5 bases). The CDR3 runs to 12 residues. Germline V gene data show CDR1 as SQVTM and CDR2 as ANQGSEA.

This clonotype was seen once. The CDR3 bases are TGTGCCAGAACTAGGCAGGCCTGGGGGACACCCTATGGCTACACCTTC. Amino acids: CARTRQAWGTPYGYTF. The chain uses TRBV6-2 or TRBV6-3 and TRBJ1-2, with D perhaps matching TRBD1 (6 bases). V was shortened by 9 bases and J by 4 bases, with 24 bases between the two germline ends. Germline V gene data show CDR1 as MNHEY and CDR2 as SVGEGT. The length of the CDR3 is 16 residues.

V gene TRBV29-1 combines with J gene TRBJ2-1; 9 positions match TRBD2. This CDR3 comprises 14 residues. Germline V CDR1 and CDR2: SQVTM, ANQGSEA. V trimming: 7 bases; J trimming: 1 base; junction bases outside the gene matches: 5. CDR3 loop: CSALSGSSYNEQFF. For the CDR3, the DNA is TGCAGCGCCCTTAGCGGGAGTTCCTACAATGAGCAGTTCTTC.

Note on this clonotype: Given a much more abundant clone one base away, this may be a read error. Since no conserved phenylalanine or tryptophan closes the CDR3, a read error is the likely cause. V usage is TRBV24-1 and J usage is TRBJ2-1; TRBD2 aligns across 8 bases. V gave up 3 bases and J gave up 6 bases; unmatched junction bases: 3. The CDR3 has 14 amino acids. Per germline, CDR1 KGHDR and CDR2 SFDVKD. CDR3: CATSDGGRINEQFL. CDR3 DNA sequence: TGTGCCACCAGTGATGGCGGGAGGATCAATGAGCAGTTCCTC.

This clonotype has a count of ten or more. The chain recombines TRBV7-2 with TRBJ2-7; 7 bases are shared with TRBD2. From germline, CDR1 is SGHTA and CDR2 FQGNSA. The CDR3 consists of 12 residues. The junction had 4 bases not matched to a gene; V was cut back by 6 bases and J by 5 bases. The CDR3 region is CASRPGGNEQYF. For the CDR3, the DNA is TGTGCCAGCAGGCCCGGGGGGAACGAGCAGTACTTC.

A remark on this clonotype: This clone may be a read error of a much larger clone one base away. The gene calls are TRBV2 and TRBJ1-1, with D possibly being TRBD1 (5 bases). CDR3 length: 14 amino acids. The V gene's germline CDR1 is SNHLY and CDR2 FYNNEI. The DNA of the CDR3 is TGTACCAGCGGTCGGGGGGGGATGAACACTGAAGCTTTCTTT. The encoded protein is CTSGRGGMNTEAFF.

This chain uses TRBV24-1 with TRBJ2-7, with TRBD1 matching 8 bases. The CDR3 length is 17 residues. V lost 3 bases, J lost 3 bases, and 12 bases stayed unmatched. Germline loops: CDR1 KGHDR, CDR2 SFDVKD. CDR3 in amino acids: CATSDRPPGGPDYEQYF. The CDR3 DNA is TGTGCCACCAGTGATCGTCCTCCAGGGGGCCCCGACTACGAGCAGTACTTC.